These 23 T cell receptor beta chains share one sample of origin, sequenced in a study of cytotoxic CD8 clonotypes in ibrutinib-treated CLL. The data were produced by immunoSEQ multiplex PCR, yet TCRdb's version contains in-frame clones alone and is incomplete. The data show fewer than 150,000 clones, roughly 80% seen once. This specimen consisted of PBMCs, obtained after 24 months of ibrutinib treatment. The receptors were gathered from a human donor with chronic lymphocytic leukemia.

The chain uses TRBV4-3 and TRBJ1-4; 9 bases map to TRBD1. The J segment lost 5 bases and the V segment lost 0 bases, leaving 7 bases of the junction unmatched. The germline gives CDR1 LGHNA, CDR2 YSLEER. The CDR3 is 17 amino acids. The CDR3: CASSQDSVGTGNEKLFF. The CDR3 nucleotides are TGCGCCAGCAGCCAAGATTCGGTTGGGACAGGGAATGAAAAACTGTTTTTT.

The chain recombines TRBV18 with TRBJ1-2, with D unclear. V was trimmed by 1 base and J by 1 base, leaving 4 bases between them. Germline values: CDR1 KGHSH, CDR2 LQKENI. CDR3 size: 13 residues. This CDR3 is CASSPQSNYGYTF. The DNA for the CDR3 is TGTGCCAGCTCACCACAGAGTAACTATGGCTACACCTTC.

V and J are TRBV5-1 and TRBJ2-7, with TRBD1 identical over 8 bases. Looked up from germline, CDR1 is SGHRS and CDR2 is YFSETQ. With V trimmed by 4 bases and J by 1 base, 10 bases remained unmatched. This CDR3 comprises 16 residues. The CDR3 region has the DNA TGCGCCAGCAGCAGCCCCGGGACAGGTGGGTCCTACGAGCAGTACTTC. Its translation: CASSSPGTGGSYEQYF.

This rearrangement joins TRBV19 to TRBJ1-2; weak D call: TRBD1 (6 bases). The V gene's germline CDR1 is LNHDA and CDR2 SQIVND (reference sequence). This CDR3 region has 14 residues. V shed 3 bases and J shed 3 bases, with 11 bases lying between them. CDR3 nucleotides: TGTGCCAGTAGTATCGGGGGGCTCTACTATGGCTACACCTTC. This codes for CASSIGGLYYGYTF.

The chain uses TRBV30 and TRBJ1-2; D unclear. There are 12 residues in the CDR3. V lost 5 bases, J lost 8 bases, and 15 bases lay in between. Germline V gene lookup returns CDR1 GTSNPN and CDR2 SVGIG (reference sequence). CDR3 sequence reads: CAWWIGVGGYTF. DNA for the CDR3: TGTGCCTGGTGGATTGGGGTAGGGGGCTACACCTTC.

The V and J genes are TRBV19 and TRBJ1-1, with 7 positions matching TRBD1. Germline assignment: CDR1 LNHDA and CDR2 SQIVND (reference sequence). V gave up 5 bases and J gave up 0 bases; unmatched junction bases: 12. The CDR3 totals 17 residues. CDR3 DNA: TGTGCCAGTAGTGCCAGGACAGGTCGATTTGTGAACACTGAAGCTTTCTTT. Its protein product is CASSARTGRFVNTEAFF.

The chain's CDR3 is CASSALSGAPSNTGELFF. DNA for the CDR3: TGTGCCAGCTCTGCACTTTCGGGGGCCCCCTCGAACACCGGGGAGCTGTTTTTT. The J gene is TRBJ2-2, the V gene TRBV2; D could derive from TRBD1 or TRBD2 (6 bases each). CDR3 size: 18 residues. The V gene lost 8 bases and the J gene lost 0 bases, with 22 bases spanning the gap. The germline CDR1 and CDR2 sequences are SNHLY and FYNNEI.

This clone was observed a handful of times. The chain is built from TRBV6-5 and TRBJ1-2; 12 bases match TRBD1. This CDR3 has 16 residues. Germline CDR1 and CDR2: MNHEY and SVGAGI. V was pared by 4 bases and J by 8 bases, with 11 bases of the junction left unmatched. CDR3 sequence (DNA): TGTGCCAGCAGTTCCCAATGGGGACAGGGGGCGCGGGGCTACACCTTC. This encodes CASSSQWGQGARGYTF.

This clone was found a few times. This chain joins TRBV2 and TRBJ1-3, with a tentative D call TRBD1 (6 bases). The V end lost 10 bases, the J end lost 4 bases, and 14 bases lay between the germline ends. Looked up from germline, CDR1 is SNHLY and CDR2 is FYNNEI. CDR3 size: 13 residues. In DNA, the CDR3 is TGTGCCACGACTACAGGGTGGGGAAACACCATATATTTT. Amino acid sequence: CATTTGWGNTIYF.

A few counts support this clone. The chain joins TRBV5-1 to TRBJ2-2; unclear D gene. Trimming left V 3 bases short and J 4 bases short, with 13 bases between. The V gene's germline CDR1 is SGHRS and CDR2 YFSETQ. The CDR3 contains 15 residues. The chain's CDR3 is CASSSRTSGTGELFF. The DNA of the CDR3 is TGCGCCAGCAGCTCACGGACGTCGGGCACCGGGGAGCTGTTTTTT.

The CDR3 is CASSLVPEEQYF. The CDR3 DNA reads TGTGCCAGCAGCTTAGTTCCGGAGGAGCAGTACTTC. The chain joins TRBV11-3 to TRBJ2-7; D gene unclear. Trimming removed 1 base from V and 7 bases from J, with 8 bases in between. There are 12 residues in the CDR3. CDR1 SGHNT and CDR2 YENEEA come from the germline V gene.

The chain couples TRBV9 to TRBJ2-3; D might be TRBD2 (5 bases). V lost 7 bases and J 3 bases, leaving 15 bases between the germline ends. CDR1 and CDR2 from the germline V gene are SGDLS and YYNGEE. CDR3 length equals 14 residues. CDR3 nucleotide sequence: TGTGCCAGCGGGAAGCTAGCTTTTACAGATACGCAGTATTTT. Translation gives CASGKLAFTDTQYF.

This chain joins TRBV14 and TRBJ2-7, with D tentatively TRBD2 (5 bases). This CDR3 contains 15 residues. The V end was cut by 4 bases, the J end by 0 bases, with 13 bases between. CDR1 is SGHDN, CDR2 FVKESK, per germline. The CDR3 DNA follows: TGTGCCAGCAGCCTCGCGAGCGGTAGCTCCTACGAGCAGTACTTC. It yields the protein CASSLASGSSYEQYF. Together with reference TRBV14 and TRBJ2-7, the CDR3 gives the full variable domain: EAGVTQFPSHSVIEKGQTVTLRCDPISGHDNLYWYRRVMGKEIKFLLHFVKESKQDESGMPNNRFLAERTGGTYSTLKVQPAELEDSGVYFCASSLASGSSYEQYFGPGTRLTVT.

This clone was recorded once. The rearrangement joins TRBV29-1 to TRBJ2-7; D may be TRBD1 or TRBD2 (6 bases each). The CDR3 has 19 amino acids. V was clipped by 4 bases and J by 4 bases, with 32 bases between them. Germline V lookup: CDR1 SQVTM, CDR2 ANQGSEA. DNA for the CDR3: TGCAGCGTTGGACCAACGCTCGAGGGGGGCACAATTCCGGGTTACGAGCAGTACTTC. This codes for CSVGPTLEGGTIPGYEQYF.

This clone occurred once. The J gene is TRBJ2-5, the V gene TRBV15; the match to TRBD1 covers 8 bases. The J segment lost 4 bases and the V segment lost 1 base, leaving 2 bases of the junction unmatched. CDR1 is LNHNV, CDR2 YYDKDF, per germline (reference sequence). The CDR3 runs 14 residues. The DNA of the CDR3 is TGTGCCACCAGCAGAGGACAGGGGCGAGAGACCCAGTACTTC. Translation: CATSRGQGRETQYF.

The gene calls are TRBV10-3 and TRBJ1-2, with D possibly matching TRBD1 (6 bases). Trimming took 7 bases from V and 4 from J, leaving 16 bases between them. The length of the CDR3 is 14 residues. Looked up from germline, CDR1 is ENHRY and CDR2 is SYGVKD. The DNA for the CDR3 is TGTGCCATCATCGACCCGGGCAGGGGCTATGGCTACACCTTC. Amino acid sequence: CAIIDPGRGYGYTF.

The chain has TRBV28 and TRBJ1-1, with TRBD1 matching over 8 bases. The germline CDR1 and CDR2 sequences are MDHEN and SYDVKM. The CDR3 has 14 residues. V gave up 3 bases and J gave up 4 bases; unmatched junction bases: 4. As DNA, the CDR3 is TGTGCCAGCAGTTTTCCCCAGGGGGCCACTGAAGCTTTCTTT. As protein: CASSFPQGATEAFF.

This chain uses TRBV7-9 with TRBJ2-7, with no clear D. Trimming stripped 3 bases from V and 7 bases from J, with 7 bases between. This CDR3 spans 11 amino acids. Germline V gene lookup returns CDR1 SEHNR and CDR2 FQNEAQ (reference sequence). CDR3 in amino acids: CASSFSGEQYF. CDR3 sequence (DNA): TGTGCCAGCAGCTTCTCCGGGGAGCAGTACTTC.

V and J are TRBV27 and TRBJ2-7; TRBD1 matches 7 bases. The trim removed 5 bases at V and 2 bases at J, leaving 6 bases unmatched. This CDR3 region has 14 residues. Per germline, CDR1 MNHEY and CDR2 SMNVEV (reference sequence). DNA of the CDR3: TGTGCCAGCAGTCAAGACAGGGCCGCCTACGAGCAGTACTTC. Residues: CASSQDRAAYEQYF.

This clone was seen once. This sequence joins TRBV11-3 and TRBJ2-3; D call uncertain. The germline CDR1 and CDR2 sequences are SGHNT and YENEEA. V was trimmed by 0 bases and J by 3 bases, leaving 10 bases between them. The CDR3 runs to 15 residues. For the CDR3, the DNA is TGTGCCAGCAGCTTAGATGGCAGGCAGACAGATACGCAGTATTTT. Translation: CASSLDGRQTDTQYF.

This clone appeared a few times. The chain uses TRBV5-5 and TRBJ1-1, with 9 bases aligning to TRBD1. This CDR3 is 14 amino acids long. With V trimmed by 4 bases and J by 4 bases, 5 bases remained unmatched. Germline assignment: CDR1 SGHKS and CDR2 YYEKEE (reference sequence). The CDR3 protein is CASSVQGARTEAFF. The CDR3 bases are TGTGCCAGCAGCGTACAGGGGGCCCGCACTGAAGCTTTCTTT. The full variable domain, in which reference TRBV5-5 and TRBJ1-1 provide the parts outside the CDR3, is DAGVTQSPTHLIKTRGQQVTLRCSPISGHKSVSWYQQVLGQGPQFIFQYYEKEERGRGNFPDRFSARQFPNYSSELNVNALLLGDSALYLCASSVQGARTEAFFGQGTRLTVV.

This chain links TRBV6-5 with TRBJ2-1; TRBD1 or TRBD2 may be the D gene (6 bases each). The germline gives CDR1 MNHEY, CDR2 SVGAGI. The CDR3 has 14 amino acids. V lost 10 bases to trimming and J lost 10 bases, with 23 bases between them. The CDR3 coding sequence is TGTGCCACCAAGGCGGGACAAATAATTGGGGAGCAGTTCTTC. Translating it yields CATKAGQIIGEQFF.

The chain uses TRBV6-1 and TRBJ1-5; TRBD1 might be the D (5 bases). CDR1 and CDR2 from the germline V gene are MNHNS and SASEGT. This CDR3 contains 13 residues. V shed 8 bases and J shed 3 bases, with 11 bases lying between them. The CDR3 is CASAGNFNQPQHF. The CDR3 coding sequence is TGTGCCAGCGCAGGGAACTTCAATCAGCCCCAGCATTTT.